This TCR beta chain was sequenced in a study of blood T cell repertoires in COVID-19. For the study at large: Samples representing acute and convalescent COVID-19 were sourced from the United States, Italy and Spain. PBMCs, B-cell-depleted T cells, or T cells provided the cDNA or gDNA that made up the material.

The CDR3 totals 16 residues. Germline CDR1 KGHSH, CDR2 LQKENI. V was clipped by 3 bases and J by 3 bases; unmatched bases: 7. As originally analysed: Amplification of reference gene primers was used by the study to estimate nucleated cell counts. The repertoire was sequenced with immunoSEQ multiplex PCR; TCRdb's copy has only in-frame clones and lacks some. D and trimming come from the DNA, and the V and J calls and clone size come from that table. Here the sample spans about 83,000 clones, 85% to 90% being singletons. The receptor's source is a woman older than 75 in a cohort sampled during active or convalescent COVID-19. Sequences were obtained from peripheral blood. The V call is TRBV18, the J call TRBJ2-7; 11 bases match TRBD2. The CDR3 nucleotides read TGTGCCAGCTCACCTGGCCTAGCGGGAGGCGTCTACGAGCAGTACTTC. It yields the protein CASSPGLAGGVYEQYF.